This TCR beta chain was captured in a study of cytomegalovirus exposure and HLA in healthy donors. Assay used: immunoSEQ multiplex PCR; TCRdb lists only in-frame clones, some missing. The data show 200,000 or so clones, roughly 85% seen once. CDR3 length: 17 amino acids. Per germline, CDR1 SGDLS and CDR2 YYNGEE. V was pared by 4 bases and J by 4 bases, with 8 bases of the junction left unmatched. The J gene is TRBJ2-2, the V gene TRBV9; 12 nucleotides match TRBD1. The source material was PBMCs. The TCR comes from a woman between 18 and 29 years old in good health and CMV-seronegative. CDR3 in amino acids: CASSPPGQGAFTGELFF. CDR3 bases: TGTGCCAGCAGCCCTCCGGGACAGGGGGCGTTCACCGGGGAGCTGTTTTTT.